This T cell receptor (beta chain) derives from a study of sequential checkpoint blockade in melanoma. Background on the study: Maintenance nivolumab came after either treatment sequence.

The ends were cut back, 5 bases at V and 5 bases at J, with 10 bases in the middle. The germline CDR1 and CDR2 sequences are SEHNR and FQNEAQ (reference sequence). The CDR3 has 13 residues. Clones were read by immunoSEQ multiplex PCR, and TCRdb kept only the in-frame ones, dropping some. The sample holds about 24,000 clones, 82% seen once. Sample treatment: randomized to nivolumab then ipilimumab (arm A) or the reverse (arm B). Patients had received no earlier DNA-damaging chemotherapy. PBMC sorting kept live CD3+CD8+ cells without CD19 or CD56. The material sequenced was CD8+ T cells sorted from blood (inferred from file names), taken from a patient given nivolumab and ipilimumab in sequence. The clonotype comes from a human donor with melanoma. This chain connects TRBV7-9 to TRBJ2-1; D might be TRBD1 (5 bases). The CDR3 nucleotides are TGTGCCAGCAGCCGACGGACACACAATGAGCAGTTCTTC. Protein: CASSRRTHNEQFF.